A selection of T cell receptor beta chains follows, all from one sample in a study of technical replicates of blood from a handful of donors. TCRdb keeps only in-frame clones here, not all; method: immunoSEQ multiplex PCR. The table records approximately 70,000 clones, around 94% of them present only once. The sample comprised T cells isolated from PBMCs. Source of these receptors: a human donor in good health. Each CDR3 is given with its conserved first and last residue. A D gene is named only where the DNA matches it firmly. Only some rows state a clone size, as once, few, many or a class for expanded clones.

j_gene	d_gene	abundance	v_gene	CDR3aa	CDR3nt
TRBJ2-7	TRBD2	NA	TRBV5-4	CASQLSGRTDEQYF	TGTGCCAGCCAACTTAGCGGGAGAACGGACGAGCAGTACTTC
TRBJ2-2	NA	NA	TRBV28	CASSANGVLFF	TGTGCCAGCAGTGCTAACGGAGTGCTGTTTTTT
TRBJ2-7	NA	NA	TRBV11-3	CASSPGTYEQYF	TGTGCCAGCAGCCCAGGGACCTACGAGCAGTACTTC
TRBJ1-2	NA	NA	TRBV19	CASSMAAVGYTF	TGTGCCAGTAGTATGGCGGCGGTAGGCTACACCTTC
TRBJ2-3	TRBD2	NA	TRBV9	CASSVALAGDTQYF	TGTGCCAGCAGCGTAGCACTAGCGGGAGACACGCAGTATTTT
TRBJ1-1	TRBD1	NA	TRBV25-1	CASSDLMTGLEAFF	TGTGCCAGCAGTGACTTGATGACAGGGTTGGAAGCTTTCTTT
TRBJ1-2	NA	NA	TRBV11-3	CASRGRDGYSYGYTF	TGTGCCAGCCGTGGACGGGATGGGTATTCCTATGGCTACACCTTC
TRBJ2-7	NA	NA	TRBV18	CASSFNRDLDEQYF	TGTGCCAGCTCCTTTAACAGGGACCTCGACGAGCAGTACTTC
TRBJ1-2	NA	NA	TRBV6-5	CASSLDSPYGYTF	TGTGCCAGCAGTCTCGACAGTCCCTATGGCTACACCTTC
TRBJ2-3	TRBD2	NA	TRBV27	CASTGSGTSTDTQYF	TGTGCCAGCACAGGTAGCGGGACAAGCACAGATACGCAGTATTTT
TRBJ1-5	TRBD1	once	TRBV7-8	CASSYRVGQGMVGNQPQHF	TGTGCCAGCAGCTATCGAGTGGGACAGGGTATGGTCGGCAATCAGCCCCAGCATTTT
TRBJ2-4	TRBD2	NA	TRBV5-1	CASSLGGLAGVLLAKNIQYF	TGCGCCAGCAGCTTGGGAGGACTAGCGGGAGTTCTCCTAGCCAAAAACATTCAGTACTTC
TRBJ2-3	NA	NA	TRBV21-1	CASSKKGHHGPFIPADTQYF	TGTGCCAGCAGCAAGAAGGGACACCATGGACCCTTCATACCCGCCGATACGCAGTATTTT
TRBJ2-5	TRBD2	NA	TRBV4-2	CASSHLGGSETQYF	TGTGCCAGCAGCCATCTTGGCGGGAGTGAGACCCAGTACTTC
TRBJ2-1	NA	NA	TRBV5-8	CASSLDPSLFNTKFF	TGTGCCAGCAGCTTGGATCCATCACTATTTAACACCAAGTTCTTC
TRBJ2-5	NA	NA	TRBV7-2	CASSLVPIQETQYF	TGTGCCAGCAGCTTAGTTCCCATTCAAGAGACCCAGTACTTC